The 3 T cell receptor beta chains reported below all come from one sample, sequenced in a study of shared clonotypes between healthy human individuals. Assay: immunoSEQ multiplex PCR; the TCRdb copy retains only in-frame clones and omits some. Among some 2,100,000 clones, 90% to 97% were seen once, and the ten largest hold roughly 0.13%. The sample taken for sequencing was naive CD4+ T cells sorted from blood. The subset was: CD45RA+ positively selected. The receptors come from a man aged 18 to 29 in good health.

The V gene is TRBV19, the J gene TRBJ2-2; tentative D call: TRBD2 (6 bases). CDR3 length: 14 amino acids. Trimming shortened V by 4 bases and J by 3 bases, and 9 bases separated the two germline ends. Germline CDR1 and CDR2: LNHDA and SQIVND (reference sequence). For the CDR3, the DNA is TGTGCCAGTAGTAGAGCGGGCGACACCGGGGAGCTGTTTTTT. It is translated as CASSRAGDTGELFF.

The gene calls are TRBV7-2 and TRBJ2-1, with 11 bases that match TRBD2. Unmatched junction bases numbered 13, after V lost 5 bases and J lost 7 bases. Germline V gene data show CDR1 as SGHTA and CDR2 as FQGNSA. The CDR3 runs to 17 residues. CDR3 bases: TGTGCCAGCAGCCCAGGGGGGGCTAGCGGGAGGAGGAATGAGCAGTTCTTC. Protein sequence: CASSPGGASGRRNEQFF.

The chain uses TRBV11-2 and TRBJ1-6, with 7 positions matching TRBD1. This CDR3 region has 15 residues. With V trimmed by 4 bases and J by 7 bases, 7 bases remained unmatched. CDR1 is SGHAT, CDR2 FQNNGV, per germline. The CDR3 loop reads CASSSDRPGNSPLHF. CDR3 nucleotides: TGTGCCAGCAGCTCGGACAGGCCTGGGAATTCACCCCTCCACTTT. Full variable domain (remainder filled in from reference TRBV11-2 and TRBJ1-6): EAGVAQSPRYKIIEKRQSVAFWCNPISGHATLYWYQQILGQGPKLLIQFQNNGVVDDSQLPKDRFSAERLKGVDSTLKIQPAKLEDSAVYLCASSSDRPGNSPLHFGNGTRLTVT.